This T cell receptor (beta chain) stems from a study of identical twins. Study outcomes and limitations: A lower insertion count was a feature of abundant cord blood beta clonotypes, with no such feature in memory repertoires. Twin-shared out-of-frame alpha sequences were enriched for low generation probability.

Template switching created a universal primer site, and the cDNA included unique molecular identifiers. TCRdb analysed the 5' RACE reads with MiXCR anew, one entry per CDR3 protein. Of 1.5 million to 2 million distinct CDR3 sequences listed, 32% were seen once; the top ten hold more than 0.25%. The CDR3 extends over 16 amino acids. The trim removed 0 bases at V and 3 bases at J, leaving 6 bases unmatched. The germline CDR1 and CDR2 sequences are SGDLS and YYNGEE. Regarding this clonotype: Its antigen is not known.

The receptor was derived from a newborn girl in good health. The chain carries TRBV9 and TRBJ2-1; 7 bases map to TRBD1. Source material: cord blood. The DNA for the CDR3 is TGTGCCAGCAGCGTAGGTGAAGGGGGCTACTACAATGAGCAGTTCTTC. This translates into CASSVGEGGYYNEQFF.